This T cell receptor beta chain derives from a study of blood T cell repertoires in COVID-19. Study overall: The cDNA or gDNA used as material had been derived from T cells, B-cell-depleted T cells, or PBMCs.

Trimming removed 6 bases from V and 5 bases from J; junction bases left unmatched: 5. The CDR3 loop spans 14 amino acids. The germline V gene encodes CDR1 MNHEY and CDR2 SVGAGI. Profiled with immunoSEQ multiplex PCR; TCRdb holds only in-frame clones, not every one. The sample holds some 130,000 clones, 87% seen once. The sequence was obtained from a man between 45 and 60 years old with active COVID-19. The J gene is TRBJ2-3, the V gene TRBV6-5; 10 bases map to TRBD1. Sequenced input: peripheral blood. The CDR3 loop is CASRGQGVVDTQYF. CDR3 nucleotides: TGTGCCAGCAGAGGACAGGGGGTAGTAGATACGCAGTATTTT.